The next 5 T cell receptor beta chains were all read from a single sample in a study of CD8+ T cells in alopecia areata. In each case, RNA was isolated and then reverse transcribed into cDNA as the sequencing template. Only in-frame clones appear in the TCRdb table, and some are missing; sequencing was by immunoSEQ multiplex PCR. The sample shows 75,000 to 100,000 clones, roughly two fifths of them seen only once. The sequenced sample was CD4+ T cells sorted from blood. Receptor source: a human donor with alopecia areata.

This clone was detected only a few times. The chain is built from TRBV28 and TRBJ2-7; D is ambiguous. This CDR3 contains 14 residues. Trimming shortened V by 4 bases and J by 4 bases, and 14 bases separated the two germline ends. Per the germline V gene, CDR1 is MDHEN and CDR2 is SYDVKM. CDR3 sequence reads: CASSSPPLSYEQYF. The CDR3 nucleotides are TGTGCCAGCAGTTCCCCGCCCCTGTCGTACGAGCAGTACTTC.

This clone has only a few counts. The V call is TRBV29-1, the J call TRBJ2-3; the D gene is possibly TRBD1 (5 bases). Germline values: CDR1 SQVTM, CDR2 ANQGSEA. The CDR3 length is 14 residues. Trimming took 4 bases from V and 3 from J, leaving 14 bases between them. The CDR3 protein is CSVVPIRGTDTQYF. The CDR3 coding sequence is TGCAGCGTTGTCCCAATAAGGGGAACAGATACGCAGTATTTT.

This clone was counted a few times. The chain couples TRBV29-1 to TRBJ2-1; 11 positions agree with TRBD2. Germline trimming cut 4 bases from V and 0 bases from J; bases unmatched to any gene: 11. Germline-derived CDR1 and CDR2 are SQVTM and ANQGSEA. CDR3 length: 18 amino acids. CDR3 loop: CSVGGGLAARSSYNEQFF. In nucleotides, the CDR3 is TGCAGCGTTGGAGGGGGACTAGCGGCCCGAAGCTCCTACAATGAGCAGTTCTTC.

This chain joins TRBV11-2 and TRBJ2-5; 7 nucleotides line up with TRBD2. The CDR3 runs 13 residues. The V gene's germline CDR1 is SGHAT and CDR2 FQNNGV. With V trimmed by 0 bases and J by 5 bases, 0 bases remained unmatched. The CDR3, as DNA: TGTGCCAGCAGCTTAGAACTAGCGGAGACCCAGTACTTC. Translating it yields CASSLELAETQYF.

The rearrangement joins TRBV29-1 to TRBJ1-1, with D uncertain. V lost 4 bases to trimming and J lost 1 base, with 7 bases between them. The CDR3 runs 12 residues. Germline V CDR1 and CDR2: SQVTM, ANQGSEA. The CDR3 DNA sequence: TGCAGCGTTGGGAGAGAGAACACTGAAGCTTTCTTT. Translation: CSVGRENTEAFF. Variable domain in full (rest from reference TRBV29-1 and TRBJ1-1): SAVISQKPSRDICQRGTSLTIQCQVDSQVTMMFWYRQQPGQSLTLIATANQGSEATYESGFVIDKFPISRPNLTFSTLTVSNMSPEDSSIYLCSVGRENTEAFFGQGTRLTVV.